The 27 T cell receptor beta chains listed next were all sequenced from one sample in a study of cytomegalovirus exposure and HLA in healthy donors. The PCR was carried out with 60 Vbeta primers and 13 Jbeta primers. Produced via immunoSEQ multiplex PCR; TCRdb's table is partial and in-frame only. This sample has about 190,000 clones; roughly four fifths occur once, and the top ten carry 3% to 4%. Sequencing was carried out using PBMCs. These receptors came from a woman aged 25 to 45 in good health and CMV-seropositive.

The CDR3 is CSVGGHNEQFF. CDR3 DNA: TGCAGCGTTGGAGGGCACAATGAGCAGTTCTTC. This chain joins TRBV29-1 and TRBJ2-1, with a possible D match to TRBD2 (5 bases). CDR3 length: 11 amino acids. Germline V gene data show CDR1 as SQVTM and CDR2 as ANQGSEA. V lost 4 bases to trimming and J lost 5 bases, with 6 bases between them.

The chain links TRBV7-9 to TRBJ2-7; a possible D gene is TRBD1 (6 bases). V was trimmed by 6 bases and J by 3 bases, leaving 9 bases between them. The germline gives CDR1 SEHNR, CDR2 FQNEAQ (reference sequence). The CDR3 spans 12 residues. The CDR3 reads CASRDRDYEQYF. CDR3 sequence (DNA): TGTGCCAGCAGGGACAGAGACTACGAGCAGTACTTC.

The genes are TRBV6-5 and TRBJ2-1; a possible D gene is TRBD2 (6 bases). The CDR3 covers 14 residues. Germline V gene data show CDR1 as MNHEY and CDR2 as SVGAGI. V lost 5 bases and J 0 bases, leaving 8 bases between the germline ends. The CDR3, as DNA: TGTGCCAGCAGTCCCGGGAGCTCCTACAATGAGCAGTTCTTC. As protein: CASSPGSSYNEQFF.

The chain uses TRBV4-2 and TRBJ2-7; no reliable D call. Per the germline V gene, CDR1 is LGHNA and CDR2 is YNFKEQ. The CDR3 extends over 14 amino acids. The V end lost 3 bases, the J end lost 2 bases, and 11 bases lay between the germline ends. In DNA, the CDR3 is TGTGCCAGCAGCCACACAGACCCTCCCTACGAGCAGTACTTC. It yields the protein CASSHTDPPYEQYF.

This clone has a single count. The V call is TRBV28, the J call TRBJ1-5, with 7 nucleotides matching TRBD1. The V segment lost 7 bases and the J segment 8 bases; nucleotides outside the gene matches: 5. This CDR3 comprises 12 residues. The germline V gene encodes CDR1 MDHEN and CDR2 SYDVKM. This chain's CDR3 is CASKGAVKPQHF. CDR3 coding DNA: TGTGCCAGCAAGGGGGCTGTGAAGCCCCAGCATTTT.

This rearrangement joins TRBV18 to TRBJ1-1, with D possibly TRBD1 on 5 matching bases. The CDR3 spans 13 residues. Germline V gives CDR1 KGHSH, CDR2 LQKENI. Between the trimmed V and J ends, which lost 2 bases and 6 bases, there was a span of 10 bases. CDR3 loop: CASSPGGVAEAFF. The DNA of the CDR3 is TGTGCCAGCTCACCAGGGGGGGTGGCTGAAGCTTTCTTT.

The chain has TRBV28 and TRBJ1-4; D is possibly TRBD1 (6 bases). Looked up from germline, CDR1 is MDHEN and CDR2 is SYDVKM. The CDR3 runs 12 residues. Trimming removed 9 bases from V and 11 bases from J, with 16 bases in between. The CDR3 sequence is CASRVQGEKLFF. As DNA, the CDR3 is TGTGCCAGTAGAGTACAGGGCGAGAAACTGTTTTTT.

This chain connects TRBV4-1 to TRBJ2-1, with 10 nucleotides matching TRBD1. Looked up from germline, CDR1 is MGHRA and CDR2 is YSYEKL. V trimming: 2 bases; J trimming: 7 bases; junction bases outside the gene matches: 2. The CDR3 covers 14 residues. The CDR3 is CASSQPGQGNEQFF. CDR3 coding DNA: TGCGCCAGCAGCCAACCGGGACAGGGGAATGAGCAGTTCTTC.

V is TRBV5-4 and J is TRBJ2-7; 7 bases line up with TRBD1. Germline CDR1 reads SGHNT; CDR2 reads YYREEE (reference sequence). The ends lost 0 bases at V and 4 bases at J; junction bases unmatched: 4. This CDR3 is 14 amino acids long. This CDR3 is CASSLVDRAYEQYF. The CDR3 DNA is TGTGCCAGCAGCTTGGTAGACAGGGCTTACGAGCAGTACTTC.

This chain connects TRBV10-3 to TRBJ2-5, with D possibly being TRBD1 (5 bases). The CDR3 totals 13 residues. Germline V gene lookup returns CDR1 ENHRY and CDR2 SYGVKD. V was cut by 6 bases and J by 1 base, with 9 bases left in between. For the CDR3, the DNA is TGTGCCATCAGCCTCGACAGCCAAGAGACCCAGTACTTC. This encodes CAISLDSQETQYF.

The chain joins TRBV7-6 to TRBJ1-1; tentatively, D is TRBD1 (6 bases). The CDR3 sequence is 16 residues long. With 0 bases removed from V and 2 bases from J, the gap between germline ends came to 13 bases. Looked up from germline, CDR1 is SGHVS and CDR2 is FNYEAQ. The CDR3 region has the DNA TGTGCCAGCAGCTTAGCCTCAGGGGCCCCAAACACTGAAGCTTTCTTT. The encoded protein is CASSLASGAPNTEAFF.

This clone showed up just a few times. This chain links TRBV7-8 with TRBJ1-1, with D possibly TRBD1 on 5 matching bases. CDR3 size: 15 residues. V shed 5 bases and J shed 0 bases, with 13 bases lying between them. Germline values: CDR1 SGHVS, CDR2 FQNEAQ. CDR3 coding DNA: TGTGCCAGCAGCCTCGGGGGGGGTATGAACACTGAAGCTTTCTTT. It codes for CASSLGGGMNTEAFF.

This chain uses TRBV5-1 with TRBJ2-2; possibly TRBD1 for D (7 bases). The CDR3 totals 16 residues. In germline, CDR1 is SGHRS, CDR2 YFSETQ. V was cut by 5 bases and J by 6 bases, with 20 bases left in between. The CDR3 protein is CASSWSRRGRAGELFF. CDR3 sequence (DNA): TGCGCCAGCAGTTGGTCCCGGAGGGGGCGAGCCGGGGAGCTGTTTTTT.

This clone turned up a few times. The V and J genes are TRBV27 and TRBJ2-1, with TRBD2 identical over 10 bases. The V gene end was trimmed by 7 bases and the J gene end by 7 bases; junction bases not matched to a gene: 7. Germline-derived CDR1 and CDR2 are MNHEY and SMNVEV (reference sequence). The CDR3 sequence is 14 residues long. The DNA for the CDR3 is TGTGCCAGCACACCCTCGACTAGCGGGAATGAGCAGTTCTTC. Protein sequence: CASTPSTSGNEQFF.

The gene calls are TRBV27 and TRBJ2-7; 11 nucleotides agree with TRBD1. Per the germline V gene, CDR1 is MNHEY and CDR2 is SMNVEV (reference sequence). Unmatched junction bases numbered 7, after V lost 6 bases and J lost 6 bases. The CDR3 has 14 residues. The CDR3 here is CASSAGQGASEQYF. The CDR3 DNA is TGTGCCAGCAGCGCCGGACAGGGGGCTAGCGAGCAGTACTTC.

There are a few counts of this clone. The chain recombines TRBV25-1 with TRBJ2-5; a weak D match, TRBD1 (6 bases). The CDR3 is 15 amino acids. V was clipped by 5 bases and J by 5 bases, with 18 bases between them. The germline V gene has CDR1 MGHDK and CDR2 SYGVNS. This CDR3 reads CASSPTGSPWETQYF. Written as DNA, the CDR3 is TGTGCCAGCAGTCCGACAGGATCTCCATGGGAGACCCAGTACTTC.

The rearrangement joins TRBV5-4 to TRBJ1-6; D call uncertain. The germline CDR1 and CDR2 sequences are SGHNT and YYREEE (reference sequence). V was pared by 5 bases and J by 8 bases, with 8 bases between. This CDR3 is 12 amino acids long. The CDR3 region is CASSTIDSPLHF. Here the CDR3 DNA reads TGTGCCAGCAGTACTATCGATTCACCCCTCCACTTT.

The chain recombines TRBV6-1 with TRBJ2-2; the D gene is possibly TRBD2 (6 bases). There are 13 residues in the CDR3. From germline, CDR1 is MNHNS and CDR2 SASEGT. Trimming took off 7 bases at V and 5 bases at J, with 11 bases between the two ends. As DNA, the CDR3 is TGTGCCAGCACCGGGACTTTAACCGGGGAGCTGTTTTTT. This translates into CASTGTLTGELFF.

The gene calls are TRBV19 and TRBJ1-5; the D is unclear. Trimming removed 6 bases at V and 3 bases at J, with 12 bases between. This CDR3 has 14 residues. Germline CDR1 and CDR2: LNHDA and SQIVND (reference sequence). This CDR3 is CASRRATYNQPQHF. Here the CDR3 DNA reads TGTGCCAGTAGGAGAGCTACTTACAATCAGCCCCAGCATTTT.

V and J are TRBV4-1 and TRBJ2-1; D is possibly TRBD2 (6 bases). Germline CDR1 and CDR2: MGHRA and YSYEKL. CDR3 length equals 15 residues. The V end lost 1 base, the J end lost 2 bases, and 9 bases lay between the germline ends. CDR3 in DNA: TGCGCCAGCAGCCAAGCGGGAGCTACCTACAATGAGCAGTTCTTC. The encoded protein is CASSQAGATYNEQFF.

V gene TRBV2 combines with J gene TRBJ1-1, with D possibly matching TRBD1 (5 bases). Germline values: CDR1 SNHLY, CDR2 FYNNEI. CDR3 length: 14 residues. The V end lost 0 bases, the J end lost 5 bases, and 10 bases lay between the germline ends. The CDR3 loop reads CASSEAAGPTEAFF. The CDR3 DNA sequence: TGTGCCAGCAGTGAAGCGGCAGGGCCTACTGAAGCTTTCTTT. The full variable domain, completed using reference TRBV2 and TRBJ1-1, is EPEVTQTPSHQVTQMGQEVILRCVPISNHLYFYWYRQILGQKVEFLVSFYNNEISEKSEIFDDQFSVERPDGSNFTLKIRSTKLEDSAMYFCASSEAAGPTEAFFGQGTRLTVV.

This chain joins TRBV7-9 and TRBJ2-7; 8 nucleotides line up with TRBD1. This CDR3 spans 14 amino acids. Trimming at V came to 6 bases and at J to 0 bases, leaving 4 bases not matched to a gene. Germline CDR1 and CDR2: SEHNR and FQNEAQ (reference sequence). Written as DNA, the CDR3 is TGTGCCAGCAGTTCCACAGGGGGCTCCTACGAGCAGTACTTC. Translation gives CASSSTGGSYEQYF.

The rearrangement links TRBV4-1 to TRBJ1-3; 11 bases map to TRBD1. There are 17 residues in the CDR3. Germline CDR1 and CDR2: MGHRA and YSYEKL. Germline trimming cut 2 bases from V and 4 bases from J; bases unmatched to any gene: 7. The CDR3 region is CASSQPGQGVSGNTIYF. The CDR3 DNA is TGCGCCAGCAGCCAACCGGGACAGGGGGTGTCCGGAAACACCATATATTTT.

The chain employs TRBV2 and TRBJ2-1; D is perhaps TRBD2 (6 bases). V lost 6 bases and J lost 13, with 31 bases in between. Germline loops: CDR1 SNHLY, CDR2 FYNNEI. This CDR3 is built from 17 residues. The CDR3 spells CASSALHGSGLTLKQFF. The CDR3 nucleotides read TGTGCCAGCAGCGCCCTACATGGGAGCGGGCTGACGCTAAAACAGTTCTTC.

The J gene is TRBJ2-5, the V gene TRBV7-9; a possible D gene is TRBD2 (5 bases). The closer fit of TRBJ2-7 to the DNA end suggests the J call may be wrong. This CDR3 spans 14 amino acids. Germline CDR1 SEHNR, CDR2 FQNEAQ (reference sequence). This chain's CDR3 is CASSLTSGFHEQYF. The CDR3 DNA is TGTGCCAGCAGCTTAACCAGCGGCTTCCACGAGCAGTACTTC.

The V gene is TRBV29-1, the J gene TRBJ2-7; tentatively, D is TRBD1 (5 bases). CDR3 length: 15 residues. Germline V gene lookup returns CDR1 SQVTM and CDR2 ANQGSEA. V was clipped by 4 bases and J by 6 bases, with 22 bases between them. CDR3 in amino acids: CSVGPTQGWQSEQYF. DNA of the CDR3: TGCAGCGTTGGTCCGACTCAGGGATGGCAGTCCGAGCAGTACTTC.

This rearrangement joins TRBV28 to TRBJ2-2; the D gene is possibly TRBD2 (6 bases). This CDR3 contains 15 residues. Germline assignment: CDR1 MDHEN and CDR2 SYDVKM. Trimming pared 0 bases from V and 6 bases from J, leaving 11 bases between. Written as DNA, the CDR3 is TGTGCCAGCAGTTTATGGTCCGGGGGTCCCGGGGAGCTGTTTTTT. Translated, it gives CASSLWSGGPGELFF.